This TCR beta chain was retrieved from a study of cytomegalovirus exposure and HLA in healthy donors. General study points: In an earlier analysis, in approximately 630 donors, most V segments appeared productive either ~90% or ~30% of the time.

Amplification used 60 Vbeta primers and 13 Jbeta primers. TCRdb keeps only in-frame clones here, not all; method: immunoSEQ multiplex PCR. The repertoire table contains roughly 75,000 clones. Trimming stripped 0 bases from V and 0 bases from J, with 10 bases between. Germline assignment: CDR1 SGHNT and CDR2 YYREEE (reference sequence). The CDR3 is 16 amino acids. Turning to this clone: What it binds is not known.

The source material was PBMCs. The clonotype comes from a man in his forties or fifties in good health and CMV-seronegative. J is TRBJ1-3 and V is TRBV5-4; D is unclear. The DNA for the CDR3 is TGTGCCAGCAGCTTGGCCGCAGGTTTCTCTGGAAACACCATATATTTT. Its translation: CASSLAAGFSGNTIYF.